This entry lists 19 T cell receptor beta chains sequenced from one sample in a study of persistence of HIV-infected CD4 T cells. Sequencing used immunoSEQ version 4 in survey mode. TCRdb keeps only in-frame clones here, not all; method: immunoSEQ multiplex PCR. The sample yields 35,000 to 55,000 clones, approximately 90% seen once. Cells were stimulated nonspecifically with anti-CD3/anti-CD28 magnetic beads. CD4+ T cells upregulating both CD40 ligand and CD69 were sorted as responding cells. These receptors' targets are unknown. Material: CD4+ T cells sorted from PBMCs after approximately 19-hour stimulation, obtained from a patient who received antiretroviral therapy. The receptors derive from an adult man with HIV who was CMV-seropositive.

The chain couples TRBV6-5 to TRBJ2-3; the D gene is possibly TRBD1 (5 bases). This CDR3 spans 16 amino acids. The ends were cut back, 4 bases at V and 1 base at J, with 15 bases in the middle. The germline CDR1 and CDR2 sequences are MNHEY and SVGAGI. This CDR3 reads CASSSPNQGGTDTQYF. DNA of the CDR3: TGTGCCAGCAGTTCCCCGAACCAGGGTGGCACAGATACGCAGTATTTT.

For the CDR3, the DNA is TGTGCCAGCAGCTCCAGGGTTACCGGGGAGCTGTTTTTT. It is translated as CASSSRVTGELFF. The chain is built from TRBV7-3 and TRBJ2-2; possibly TRBD1 for D (5 bases). Trimming pared 4 bases from V and 5 bases from J, leaving 8 bases between. Germline V gene sequence: CDR1 SGHTA, CDR2 FQGTGA. This CDR3 is built from 13 residues.

V usage is TRBV5-1 and J usage is TRBJ1-1; 10 bases agree with TRBD1. V dropped 4 bases and J dropped 3; count of bases not matched to a gene: 3. The germline V gene encodes CDR1 SGHRS and CDR2 YFSETQ. The CDR3 runs to 14 residues. CDR3 region: CASSLGTGDTEAFF. CDR3 sequence (DNA): TGCGCCAGCAGCCTTGGGACAGGGGACACTGAAGCTTTCTTT.

CDR3 sequence: CASSKGFRGRPYEQYF. The CDR3 DNA reads as TGTGCCAGCAGCAAAGGGTTTAGGGGCAGACCCTACGAGCAGTACTTC. The rearrangement links TRBV21-1 to TRBJ2-7; the D call of TRBD1 is as the table states it, not checked on the DNA. TRBV21-1 is deemed a pseudogene. The CDR3 has 16 residues.

This chain connects TRBV7-2 to TRBJ1-1, with D perhaps matching TRBD1 (5 bases). The CDR3 totals 15 residues. Germline-derived CDR1 and CDR2 are SGHTA and FQGNSA. V dropped 8 bases and J dropped 1 base, with 17 bases sitting between them. The CDR3 nucleotides read TGTGCCAGCGGGCCGCACAGGACTCCGAACACTGAAGCTTTCTTT. Its translation is CASGPHRTPNTEAFF.

The J gene is TRBJ1-2, the V gene TRBV19; D might be TRBD1 (6 bases). V lost 3 bases, J lost 2 bases, and 13 bases lay in between. The germline CDR1 and CDR2 sequences are LNHDA and SQIVND (reference sequence). The CDR3 totals 15 residues. The CDR3 coding sequence is TGTGCCAGTAGTATCTTGACAGGATCCAACTATGGCTACACCTTC. Its translation: CASSILTGSNYGYTF.

The V call is TRBV7-2, the J call TRBJ2-2; 11 bases are shared with TRBD1. The junction had 8 bases not matched to a gene; V was cut back by 3 bases and J by 5 bases. The CDR3 is 17 amino acids. CDR1 and CDR2 from the germline V gene are SGHTA and FQGNSA. CDR3 in DNA: TGTGCCAGCAGCTTGGGAGGGACAGGGGGGCGGACCGGGGAGCTGTTTTTT. This encodes CASSLGGTGGRTGELFF.

The chain links TRBV6-6 to TRBJ2-2; maybe TRBD1 (7 bases). Germline-derived CDR1 and CDR2 are MNHNY and SVGAGI (reference sequence). With 5 bases removed from V and 5 bases from J, the gap between germline ends came to 15 bases. The CDR3 runs 15 residues. The CDR3 protein is CASSNPTGRTGELFF. As DNA, the CDR3 is TGTGCCAGCAGTAACCCGACAGGGAGGACCGGGGAGCTGTTTTTT.

The chain has TRBV25-1 and TRBJ1-5; TRBD1 is a possible D gene (5 bases). The CDR3 has 13 amino acids. CDR1 and CDR2 from the germline V gene are MGHDK and SYGVNS. Trimming took off 6 bases at V and 2 bases at J, with 8 bases between the two ends. CDR3 protein: CASRGLGNQPQHF. CDR3 nucleotide sequence: TGTGCCAGCAGGGGACTCGGCAATCAGCCCCAGCATTTT. The whole variable domain, filled in from reference TRBV25-1 and TRBJ1-5, reads EADIYQTPRYLVIGTGKKITLECSQTMGHDKMYWYQQDPGMELHLIHYSYGVNSTEKGDLSSESTVSRIRTEHFPLTLESARPSHTSQYLCASRGLGNQPQHFGDGTRLSIL.

The CDR3 DNA sequence: TGCGCCAGCAGGCATGACTCCACAGATACGCAGTATTTT. Protein product: CASRHDSTDTQYF. The chain recombines TRBV5-1 with TRBJ2-3; D is undetermined. CDR1 is SGHRS, CDR2 YFSETQ, per germline. V lost 5 bases, J lost 2 bases, and 9 bases lay in between. The CDR3 contains 13 residues.

The chain joins TRBV12-3 or TRBV12-4 to TRBJ1-2; no definite D call. The V and J ends lost 2 bases and 8 bases respectively, with 6 bases between them. This CDR3 is built from 11 residues. The CDR3: CASSLLRGYTF. The CDR3 DNA reads TGTGCCAGCAGTTTATTGCGGGGCTACACCTTC.

The chain employs TRBV14 and TRBJ2-3; the match to TRBD2 covers 10 bases. The CDR3 loop spans 20 amino acids. Trimming cost V 0 bases and J 0 bases; bases outside gene matches: 12. The germline gives CDR1 SGHDN, CDR2 FVKESK. The CDR3 loop is CASSQDETSGRVTSTDTQYF. The CDR3 DNA reads TGTGCCAGCAGCCAAGATGAGACTAGCGGGCGAGTTACTAGCACAGATACGCAGTATTTT.

Comment on this clone: At the DNA level, this CDR3 is encoded by other sequences in the same sample as well. The chain couples TRBV3-1 (or the pseudogene TRBV3-2) to TRBJ2-7, with a weak D call TRBD1 (5 bases). Germline assignment: CDR1 LGHDT and CDR2 YNNKEL (reference sequence). The CDR3 totals 14 residues. The V gene lost 3 bases and the J gene lost 3 bases, with 12 bases spanning the gap. The CDR3 loop reads CASSQMTEGYEQYF. The CDR3 region has the DNA TGTGCCAGCAGCCAGATGACAGAAGGCTACGAGCAGTACTTC.

The chain has TRBV4-1 and TRBJ2-2; unclear D gene. This CDR3 is 15 amino acids long. V was shortened by 2 bases and J by 0 bases, with 7 bases between the two germline ends. Germline lookup yields CDR1 MGHRA and CDR2 YSYEKL. CDR3 sequence reads: CASSQKRPNTGELFF. CDR3 nucleotides: TGCGCCAGCAGCCAAAAAAGGCCGAACACCGGGGAGCTGTTTTTT.

The chain couples TRBV12-5 to TRBJ2-3, with D perhaps TRBD2 (6 bases). CDR1 and CDR2 from the germline V gene are LGHNT and FRNRAP. This CDR3 is built from 15 residues. Trimming cost V 9 bases and J 7 bases, with 23 bases left between them. For the CDR3, the DNA is TGTGCTAGCCACCGCGGGGCTTTTGTGGGGAATACGCAGTATTTT. This gives the protein CASHRGAFVGNTQYF. Full variable domain (missing parts from reference TRBV12-5 and TRBJ2-3): DARVTQTPRHKVTEMGQEVTMRCQPILGHNTVFWYRQTMMQGLELLAYFRNRAPLDDSGMPKDRFSAEMPDATLATLKIQPSEPRDSAVYFCASHRGAFVGNTQYFGPGTRLTVL.

The chain has TRBV7-3 and TRBJ1-1; 8 bases line up with TRBD1. The CDR3 extends over 15 amino acids. V shed 2 bases and J 1 base; nucleotides not matched to a gene: 3. CDR1 is SGHTA, CDR2 FQGTGA, per germline. The CDR3 here is CASSLDRGWNTEAFF. DNA of the CDR3: TGTGCCAGCAGCTTAGACAGGGGCTGGAACACTGAAGCTTTCTTT. Drawing the rest from reference TRBV7-3 and TRBJ1-1, the complete variable domain is GAGVSQTPSNKVTEKGKYVELRCDPISGHTALYWYRQSLGQGPEFLIYFQGTGAADDSGLPNDRFFAVRPEGSVSTLKIQRTERGDSAVYLCASSLDRGWNTEAFFGQGTRLTVV.

The chain uses TRBV7-9 and TRBJ1-5; possible D gene TRBD1, 5 bases. The CDR3 contains 15 residues. Germline V gene data show CDR1 as SEHNR and CDR2 as FQNEAQ (reference sequence). V was pared by 2 bases and J by 7 bases, with 15 bases between. CDR3 in amino acids: CASSLSGQGAQPQHF. The CDR3 DNA reads TGTGCCAGCAGCTTAAGTGGCCAGGGTGCACAGCCCCAGCATTTT.

The count of this clone is one. This chain joins TRBV5-1 and TRBJ2-3; no firm D call. Germline V gene sequence: CDR1 SGHRS, CDR2 YFSETQ. Trimming left V 2 bases short and J 2 bases short, with 15 bases between. CDR3 length equals 16 residues. The CDR3 DNA reads TGCGCCAGCAGCTTTCCTCCCCGTCAGGCCACAGATACGCAGTATTTT. Protein: CASSFPPRQATDTQYF.

The V gene is TRBV18, the J gene TRBJ1-3; no clear D gene. The CDR3 has 16 residues. Trimming pared 3 bases from V and 0 bases from J, leaving 12 bases between. Germline lookup yields CDR1 KGHSH and CDR2 LQKENI. The CDR3 spells CASSPTLQRSGNTIYF. In DNA form, the CDR3 reads TGTGCCAGCTCACCTACTTTACAACGCTCTGGAAACACCATATATTTT.